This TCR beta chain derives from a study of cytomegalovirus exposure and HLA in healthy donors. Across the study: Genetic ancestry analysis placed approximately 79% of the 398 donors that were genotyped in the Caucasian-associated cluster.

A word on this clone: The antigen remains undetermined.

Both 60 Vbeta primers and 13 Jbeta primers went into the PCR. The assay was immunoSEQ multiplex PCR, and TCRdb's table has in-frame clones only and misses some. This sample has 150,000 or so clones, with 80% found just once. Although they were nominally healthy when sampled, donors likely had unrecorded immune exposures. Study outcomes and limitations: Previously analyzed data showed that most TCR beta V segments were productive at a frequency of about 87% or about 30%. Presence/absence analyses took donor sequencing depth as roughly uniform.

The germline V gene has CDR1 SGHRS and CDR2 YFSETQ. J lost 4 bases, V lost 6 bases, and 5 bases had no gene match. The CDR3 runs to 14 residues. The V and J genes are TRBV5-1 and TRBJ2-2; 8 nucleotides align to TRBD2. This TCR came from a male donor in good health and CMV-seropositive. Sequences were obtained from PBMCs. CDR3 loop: CASTQTSGTGELFF. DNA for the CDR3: TGCGCCAGCACTCAAACTAGCGGCACCGGGGAGCTGTTTTTT.